This record covers a single T cell receptor (beta chain). This specimen comes from a study of shared T cell receptors in the human thymus. Losses at the gene ends were 5 bases for V and 2 bases for J; bases not matched to a gene: 5. CDR1 and CDR2 (germline): GTSNPN, SVGIG (reference sequence). CDR3 size: 13 residues. Some clones are missing from TCRdb's copy, which holds only in-frame ones; the method was immunoSEQ multiplex PCR. The sample contains hundreds of thousands of clones, more than 75% of which appear only once. This same sample was also taken into another study, of human thymus T cells. This second study says: Corrective surgery for congenital heart defects was being performed on the healthy Finnish infants who served as donors. Corrective cardiac surgery supplied the resected thymus tissue. Among thymic and blood repertoires, usage of V and J genes appeared biased. Related studies found that unrelated individuals share highly overlapping thymic repertoires.

This receptor was taken from a boy under two years old with a congenital heart defect. The gene calls are TRBV30 and TRBJ2-7, with 8 bases fitting TRBD2. The sequenced sample was thymocytes. The DNA of the CDR3 is TGTGCCTGGCGGGGGGGGAGTCCCTACGAGCAGTACTTC. Translated, it gives CAWRGGSPYEQYF.